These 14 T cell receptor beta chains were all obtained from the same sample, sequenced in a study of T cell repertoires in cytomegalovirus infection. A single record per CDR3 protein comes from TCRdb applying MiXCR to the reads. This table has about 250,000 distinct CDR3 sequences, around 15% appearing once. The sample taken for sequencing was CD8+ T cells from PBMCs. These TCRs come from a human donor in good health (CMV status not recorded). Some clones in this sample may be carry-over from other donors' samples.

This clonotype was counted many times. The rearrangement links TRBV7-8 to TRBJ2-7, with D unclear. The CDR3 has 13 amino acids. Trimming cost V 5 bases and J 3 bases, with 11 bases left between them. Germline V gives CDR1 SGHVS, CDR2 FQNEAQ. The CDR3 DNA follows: TGTGCCAGCAGCCCTACAAGGTTCTACGAGCAGTACTTC. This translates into CASSPTRFYEQYF.

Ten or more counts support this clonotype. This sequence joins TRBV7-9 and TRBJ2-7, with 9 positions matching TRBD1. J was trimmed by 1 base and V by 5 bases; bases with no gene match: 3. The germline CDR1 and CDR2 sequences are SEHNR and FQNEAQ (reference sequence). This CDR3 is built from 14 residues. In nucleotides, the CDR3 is TGTGCCAGCAGCCACGGGACAGGGTCCTACGAGCAGTACTTC. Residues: CASSHGTGSYEQYF. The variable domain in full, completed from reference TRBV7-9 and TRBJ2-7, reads DTGVSQNPRHKITKRGQNVTFRCDPISEHNRLYWYRQTLGQGPEFLTYFQNEAQLEKSRLLSDRFSAERPKGSFSTLEIQRTEQGDSAMYLCASSHGTGSYEQYFGPGTRLTVT.

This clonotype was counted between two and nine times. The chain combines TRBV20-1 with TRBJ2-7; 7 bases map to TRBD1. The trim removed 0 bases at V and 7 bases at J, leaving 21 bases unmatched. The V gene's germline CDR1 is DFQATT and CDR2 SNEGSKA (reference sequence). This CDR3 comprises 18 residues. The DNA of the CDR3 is TGCAGTGCTAGAGACCGGGACAGCCAACAACGCCCCGCTTGGGAGCAGTACTTC. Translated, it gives CSARDRDSQQRPAWEQYF.

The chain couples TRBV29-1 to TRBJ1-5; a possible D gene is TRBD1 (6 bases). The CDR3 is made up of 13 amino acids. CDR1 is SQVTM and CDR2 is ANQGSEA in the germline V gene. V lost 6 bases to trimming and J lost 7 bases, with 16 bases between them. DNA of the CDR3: TGCAGCGTGGCCGGGACAAAGGGGCAGCCCCAGCATTTT. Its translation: CSVAGTKGQPQHF.

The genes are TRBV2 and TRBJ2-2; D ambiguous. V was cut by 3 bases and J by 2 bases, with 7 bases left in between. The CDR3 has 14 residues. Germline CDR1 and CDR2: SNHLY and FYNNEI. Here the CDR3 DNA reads TGTGCCAGCAGTGAGGGTTATAACACCGGGGAGCTGTTTTTT. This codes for CASSEGYNTGELFF.

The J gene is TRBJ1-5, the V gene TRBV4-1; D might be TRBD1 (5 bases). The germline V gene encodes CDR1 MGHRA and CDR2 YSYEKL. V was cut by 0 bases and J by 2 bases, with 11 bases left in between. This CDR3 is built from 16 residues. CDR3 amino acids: CASSQDGGLGNQPQHF. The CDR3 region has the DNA TGCGCCAGCAGCCAAGACGGGGGTCTTGGCAATCAGCCCCAGCATTTT.

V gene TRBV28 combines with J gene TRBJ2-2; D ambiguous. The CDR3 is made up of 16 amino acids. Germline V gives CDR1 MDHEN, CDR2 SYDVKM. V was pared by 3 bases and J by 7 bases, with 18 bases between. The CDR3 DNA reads TGTGCCAGCAGTTTCCGGAAAGAAGAAATGGGCGGGGAGCTGTTTTTT. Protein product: CASSFRKEEMGGELFF.

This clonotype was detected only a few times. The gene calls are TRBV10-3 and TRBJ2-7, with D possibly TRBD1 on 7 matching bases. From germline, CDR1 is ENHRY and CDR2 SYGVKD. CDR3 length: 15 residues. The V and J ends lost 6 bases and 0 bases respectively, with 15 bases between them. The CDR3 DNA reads TGTGCCATCAGCGGCGGGCAGGGGGGCTCCTACGAGCAGTACTTC. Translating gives CAISGGQGGSYEQYF.

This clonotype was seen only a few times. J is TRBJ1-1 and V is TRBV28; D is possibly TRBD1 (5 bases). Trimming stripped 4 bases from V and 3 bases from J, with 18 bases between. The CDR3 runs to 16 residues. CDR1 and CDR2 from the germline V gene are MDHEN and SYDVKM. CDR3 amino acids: CASSYGTGRRDTEAFF. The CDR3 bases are TGTGCCAGCAGTTATGGGACCGGGCGTAGAGACACTGAAGCTTTCTTT.

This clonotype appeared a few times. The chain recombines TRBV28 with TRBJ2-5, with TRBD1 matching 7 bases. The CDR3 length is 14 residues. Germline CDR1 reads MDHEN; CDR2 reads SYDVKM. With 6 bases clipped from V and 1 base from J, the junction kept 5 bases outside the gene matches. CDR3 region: CASSLDRVQETQYF. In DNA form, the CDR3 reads TGTGCCAGCAGCCTTGACAGGGTCCAAGAGACCCAGTACTTC.

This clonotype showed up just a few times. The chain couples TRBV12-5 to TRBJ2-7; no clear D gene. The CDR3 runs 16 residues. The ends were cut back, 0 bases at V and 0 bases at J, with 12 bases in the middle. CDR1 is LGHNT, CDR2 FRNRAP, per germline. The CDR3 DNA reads TGTGCTAGTGGTTTGGTCCCAGGAAAGAGCTCCTACGAGCAGTACTTC. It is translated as CASGLVPGKSSYEQYF.

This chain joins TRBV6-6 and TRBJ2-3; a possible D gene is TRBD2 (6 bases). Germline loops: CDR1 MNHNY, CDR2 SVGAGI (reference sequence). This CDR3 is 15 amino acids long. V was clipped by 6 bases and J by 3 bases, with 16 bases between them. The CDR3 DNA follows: TGTGCCAGCAGGGAGGGACGGACAAGGACAGATACGCAGTATTTT. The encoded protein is CASREGRTRTDTQYF.

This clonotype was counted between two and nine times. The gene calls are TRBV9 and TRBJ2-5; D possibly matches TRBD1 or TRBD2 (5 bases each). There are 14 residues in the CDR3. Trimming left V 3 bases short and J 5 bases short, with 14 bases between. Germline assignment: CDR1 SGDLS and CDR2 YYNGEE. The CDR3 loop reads CASSAGDVWETQYF. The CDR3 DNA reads TGTGCCAGCAGCGCCGGGGACGTGTGGGAGACCCAGTACTTC.

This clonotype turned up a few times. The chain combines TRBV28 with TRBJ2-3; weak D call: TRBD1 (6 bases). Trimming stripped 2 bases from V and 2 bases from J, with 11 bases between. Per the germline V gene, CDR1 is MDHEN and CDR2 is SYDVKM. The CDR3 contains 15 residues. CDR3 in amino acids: CASSLRGGYTDTQYF. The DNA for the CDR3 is TGTGCCAGCAGTTTAAGAGGGGGATACACAGATACGCAGTATTTT. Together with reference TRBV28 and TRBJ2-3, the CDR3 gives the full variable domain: DVKVTQSSRYLVKRTGEKVFLECVQDMDHENMFWYRQDPGLGLRLIYFSYDVKMKEKGDIPEGYSVSREKKERFSLILESASTNQTSMYLCASSLRGGYTDTQYFGPGTRLTVL.